The 9 T cell receptor beta chains listed next were all sequenced from one sample in a study of T-cell reconstitution after alpha-beta-depleted transplantation in children. Molecular barcoding with unique molecular identifiers was used for the TCRbeta library. MiXCR, run by TCRdb on the PCR reads, gives a single entry per CDR3 protein. This table holds a few hundred thousand distinct CDR3 sequences, 9.7% found once. The sequencing here drew on PBMCs from the stem cell graft donor, taken from the stem cell graft. The receptors derive from a human donor who donated a stem cell graft to a child with SCID.

At least ten counts were recorded for this clonotype. V is TRBV10-3 and J is TRBJ1-5, with D perhaps matching TRBD1 (5 bases). The germline gives CDR1 ENHRY, CDR2 SYGVKD. The CDR3 runs 19 residues. Trimming took off 0 bases at V and 2 bases at J, with 20 bases between the two ends. The CDR3 loop is CAISESPGQEGRGNQPQHF. The CDR3 DNA reads as TGTGCCATCAGTGAGTCTCCAGGGCAGGAAGGTCGCGGCAATCAGCCCCAGCATTTT.

The table lists this clonotype with many counts. The J gene is TRBJ1-2, the V gene TRBV12-3 or TRBV12-4; tentatively, D is TRBD1 (5 bases). V lost 6 bases to trimming and J lost 6 bases, with 17 bases between them. This CDR3 contains 14 residues. The CDR3 DNA follows: TGTGCCAGCAGGGAAAACAGGCAAGGTCATGGCTACACCTTC. Its protein product is CASRENRQGHGYTF.

This clonotype was picked up many times. This chain connects TRBV18 to TRBJ1-1, with 7 bases matching TRBD1. The CDR3 consists of 14 residues. Trimming at V came to 3 bases and at J to 2 bases, leaving 3 bases not matched to a gene. Germline lookup yields CDR1 KGHSH and CDR2 LQKENI. The CDR3 region is CASSPYRGNTEAFF. DNA of the CDR3: TGTGCCAGCTCACCGTACAGGGGTAACACTGAAGCTTTCTTT.

There are many counts of this clonotype. The rearrangement joins TRBV2 to TRBJ2-3; D unresolved. Germline-derived CDR1 and CDR2 are SNHLY and FYNNEI. V lost 6 bases, J lost 0 bases, and 13 bases lay in between. The CDR3 length is 15 residues. The CDR3 nucleotides read TGTGCCAGCAGCCCCTGGAGTTCTAGCACAGATACGCAGTATTTT. Translating it yields CASSPWSSSTDTQYF.

This clonotype was recorded at least ten times. The chain couples TRBV20-1 to TRBJ1-2, with a weak D call TRBD1 (5 bases). V was cut by 2 bases and J by 3 bases, with 7 bases left in between. CDR1 DFQATT and CDR2 SNEGSKA come from the germline V gene (reference sequence). CDR3 length: 12 amino acids. The CDR3 loop is CSARSGDYGYTF. In DNA, the CDR3 is TGCAGTGCTAGATCGGGGGACTATGGCTACACCTTC.

There are many counts of this clonotype. The rearrangement joins TRBV6-5 to TRBJ1-4; TRBD1 might be the D (5 bases). The CDR3 runs 15 residues. V was shortened by 5 bases and J by 8 bases, with 18 bases between the two germline ends. Germline V lookup: CDR1 MNHEY, CDR2 SVGAGI. Here the CDR3 reads CASSTIRAREEKLFF. CDR3 in DNA: TGTGCCAGCAGTACTATCAGGGCGAGGGAGGAAAAACTGTTTTTT.

This clonotype was seen a few times. The chain has TRBV11-3 and TRBJ2-5; D ambiguous. V was trimmed by 3 bases and J by 1 base, leaving 12 bases between them. The CDR3 consists of 15 residues. CDR1 is SGHNT, CDR2 YENEEA, per germline. CDR3 amino acids: CASSFGRTSQETQYF. For the CDR3, the DNA is TGTGCCAGCAGCTTTGGACGTACAAGCCAAGAGACCCAGTACTTC.

This clonotype was picked up many times. This rearrangement joins TRBV7-8 to TRBJ2-5, with D perhaps matching TRBD1 (6 bases). This CDR3 has 14 amino acids. V was clipped by 1 base and J by 3 bases, with 9 bases between them. Looked up from germline, CDR1 is SGHVS and CDR2 is FQNEAQ. The CDR3 DNA follows: TGTGCCAGCAGCTTAGGCCACAGGGAAGAGACCCAGTACTTC. Translated, it gives CASSLGHREETQYF. Combining the CDR3 with reference TRBV7-8 and TRBJ2-5 gives the whole variable domain GAGVSQSPRYKVAKRGQDVALRCDPISGHVSLFWYQQALGQGPEFLTYFQNEAQLDKSGLPSDRFFAERPEGSVSTLKIQRTQQEDSAVYLCASSLGHREETQYFGPGTRLLVL.

In this sample, this clonotype turned up many times. This chain connects TRBV7-2 to TRBJ2-1; 13 bases fit TRBD2. The CDR3 runs 16 residues. Losses at the gene ends were 5 bases for V and 9 bases for J; bases not matched to a gene: 10. Per germline, CDR1 SGHTA and CDR2 FQGNSA. CDR3 DNA sequence: TGTGCCAGCAGCCGCCCGACTAGCGGGGGGATTATTGAGCAGTTCTTC. Translated: CASSRPTSGGIIEQFF.